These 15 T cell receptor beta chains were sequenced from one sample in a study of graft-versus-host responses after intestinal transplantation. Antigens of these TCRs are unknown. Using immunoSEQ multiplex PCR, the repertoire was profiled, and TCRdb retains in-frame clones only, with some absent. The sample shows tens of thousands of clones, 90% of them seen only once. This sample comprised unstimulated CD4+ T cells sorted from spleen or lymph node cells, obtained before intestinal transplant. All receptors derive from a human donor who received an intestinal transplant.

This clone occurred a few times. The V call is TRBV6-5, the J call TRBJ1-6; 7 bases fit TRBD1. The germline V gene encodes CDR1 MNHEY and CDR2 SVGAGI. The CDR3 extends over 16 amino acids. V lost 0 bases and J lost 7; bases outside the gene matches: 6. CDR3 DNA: TGTGCCAGCAGTTACTCGGTGACAGGGCTCAATTCACCCCTCCACTTT. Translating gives CASSYSVTGLNSPLHF.

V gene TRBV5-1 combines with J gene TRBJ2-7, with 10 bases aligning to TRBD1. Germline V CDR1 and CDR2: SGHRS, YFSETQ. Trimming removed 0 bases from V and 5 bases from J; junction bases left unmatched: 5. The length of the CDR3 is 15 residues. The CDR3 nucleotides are TGCGCCAGCAGCTTGGCCGCGACAGGGGGCGACGAGCAGTACTTC. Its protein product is CASSLAATGGDEQYF.

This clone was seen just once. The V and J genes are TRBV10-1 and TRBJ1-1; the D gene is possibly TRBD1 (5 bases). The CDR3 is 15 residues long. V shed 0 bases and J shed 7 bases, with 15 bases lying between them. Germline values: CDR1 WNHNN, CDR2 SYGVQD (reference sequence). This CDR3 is CASSESKGKLSEAFF. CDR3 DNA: TGCGCCAGCAGTGAGTCGAAGGGGAAGCTGAGTGAAGCTTTCTTT.

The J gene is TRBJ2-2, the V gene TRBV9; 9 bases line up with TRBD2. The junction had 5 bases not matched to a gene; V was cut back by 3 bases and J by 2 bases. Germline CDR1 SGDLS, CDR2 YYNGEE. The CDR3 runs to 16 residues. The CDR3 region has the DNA TGTGCCAGCAGCGAAGCGGGGGGCCTCAACACCGGGGAGCTGTTTTTT. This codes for CASSEAGGLNTGELFF.

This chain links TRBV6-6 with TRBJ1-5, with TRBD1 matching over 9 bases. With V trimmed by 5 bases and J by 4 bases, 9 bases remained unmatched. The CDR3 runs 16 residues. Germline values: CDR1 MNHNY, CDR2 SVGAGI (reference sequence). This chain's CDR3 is CASSALHGQGNQPQHF. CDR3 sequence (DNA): TGTGCCAGCAGTGCTCTCCATGGACAGGGGAATCAGCCCCAGCATTTT.

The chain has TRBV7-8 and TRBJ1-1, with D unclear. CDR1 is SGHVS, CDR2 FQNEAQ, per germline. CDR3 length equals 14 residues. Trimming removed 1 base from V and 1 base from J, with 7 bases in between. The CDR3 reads CASSLVAGNTEAFF. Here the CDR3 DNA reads TGTGCCAGCAGCTTAGTGGCGGGGAACACTGAAGCTTTCTTT.

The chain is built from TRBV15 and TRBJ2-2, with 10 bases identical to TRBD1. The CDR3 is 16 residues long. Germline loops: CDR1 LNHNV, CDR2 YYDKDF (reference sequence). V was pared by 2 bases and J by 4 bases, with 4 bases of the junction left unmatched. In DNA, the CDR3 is TGTGCCACCAGCAGACCGCGGGACAGGGGCACCGGGGAGCTGTTTTTT. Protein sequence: CATSRPRDRGTGELFF.

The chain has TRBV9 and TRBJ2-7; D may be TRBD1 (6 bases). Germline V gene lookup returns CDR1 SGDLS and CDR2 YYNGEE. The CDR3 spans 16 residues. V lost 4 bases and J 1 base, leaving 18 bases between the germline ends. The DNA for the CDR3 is TGTGCCAGCAGCACCAGGGACACGGGATGGTCCTACGAGCAGTACTTC. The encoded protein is CASSTRDTGWSYEQYF.

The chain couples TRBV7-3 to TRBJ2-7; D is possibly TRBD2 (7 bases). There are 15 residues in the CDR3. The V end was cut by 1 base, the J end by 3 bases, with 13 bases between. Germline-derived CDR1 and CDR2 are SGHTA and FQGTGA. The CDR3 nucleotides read TGTGCCAGCAGCTTAAGGGGGGGCTTTAACTACGAGCAGTACTTC. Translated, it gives CASSLRGGFNYEQYF.

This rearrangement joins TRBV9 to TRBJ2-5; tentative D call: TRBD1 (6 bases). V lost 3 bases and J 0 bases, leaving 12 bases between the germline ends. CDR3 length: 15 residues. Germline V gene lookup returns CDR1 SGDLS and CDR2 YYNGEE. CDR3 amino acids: CASSAGHPNQETQYF. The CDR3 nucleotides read TGTGCCAGCAGCGCGGGACACCCAAACCAAGAGACCCAGTACTTC.

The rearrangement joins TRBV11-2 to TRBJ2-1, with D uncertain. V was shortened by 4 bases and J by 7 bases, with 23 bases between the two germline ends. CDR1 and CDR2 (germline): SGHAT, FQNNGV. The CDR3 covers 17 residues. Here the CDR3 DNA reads TGTGCCAGCAGCTCCTACGACTGGCCGAGGCCAAGTAATGAGCAGTTCTTC. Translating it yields CASSSYDWPRPSNEQFF. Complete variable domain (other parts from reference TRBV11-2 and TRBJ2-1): EAGVAQSPRYKIIEKRQSVAFWCNPISGHATLYWYQQILGQGPKLLIQFQNNGVVDDSQLPKDRFSAERLKGVDSTLKIQPAKLEDSAVYLCASSSYDWPRPSNEQFFGPGTRLTVL.

The CDR3 loop reads CASSWDWGTQYF. For the CDR3, the DNA is TGCGCCAGCAGCTGGGACTGGGGGACCCAGTACTTC. The chain links TRBV5-1 to TRBJ2-5; TRBD2 is a possible D gene (6 bases). V lost 3 bases, J lost 7 bases, and 10 bases lay in between. CDR3 size: 12 residues. CDR1 is SGHRS, CDR2 YFSETQ, per germline.

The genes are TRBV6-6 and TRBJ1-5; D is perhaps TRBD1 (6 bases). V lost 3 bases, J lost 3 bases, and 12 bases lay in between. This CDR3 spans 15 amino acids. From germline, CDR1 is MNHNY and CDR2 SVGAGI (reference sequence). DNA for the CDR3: TGTGCCAGCAGTTATGGGCCAGGGGACAATCAGCCCCAGCATTTT. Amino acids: CASSYGPGDNQPQHF.

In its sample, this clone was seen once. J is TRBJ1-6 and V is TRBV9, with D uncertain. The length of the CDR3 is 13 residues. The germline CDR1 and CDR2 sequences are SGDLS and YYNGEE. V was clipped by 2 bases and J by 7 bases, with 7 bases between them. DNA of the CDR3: TGTGCCAGCAGCGTGGAACAGAATTCACCCCTCCACTTT. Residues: CASSVEQNSPLHF.

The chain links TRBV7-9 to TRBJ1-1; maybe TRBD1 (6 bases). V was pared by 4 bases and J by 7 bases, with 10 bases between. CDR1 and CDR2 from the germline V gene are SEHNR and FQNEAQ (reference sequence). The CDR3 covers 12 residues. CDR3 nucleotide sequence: TGTGCCAGCAGCTACGGACAGATTGAAGCTTTCTTT. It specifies CASSYGQIEAFF.